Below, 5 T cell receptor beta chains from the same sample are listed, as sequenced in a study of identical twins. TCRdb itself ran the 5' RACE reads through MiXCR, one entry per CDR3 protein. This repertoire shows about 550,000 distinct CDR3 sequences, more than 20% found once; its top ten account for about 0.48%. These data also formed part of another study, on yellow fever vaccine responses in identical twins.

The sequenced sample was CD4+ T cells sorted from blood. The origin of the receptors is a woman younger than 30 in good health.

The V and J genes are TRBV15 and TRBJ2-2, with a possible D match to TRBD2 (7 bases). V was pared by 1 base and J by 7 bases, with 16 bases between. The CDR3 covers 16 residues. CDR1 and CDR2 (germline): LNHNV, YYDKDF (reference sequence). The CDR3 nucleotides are TGTGCCACCAGCAGAGGAGGGGGAGGGTCCCTCGGGGAGCTGTTTTTT. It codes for CATSRGGGGSLGELFF.

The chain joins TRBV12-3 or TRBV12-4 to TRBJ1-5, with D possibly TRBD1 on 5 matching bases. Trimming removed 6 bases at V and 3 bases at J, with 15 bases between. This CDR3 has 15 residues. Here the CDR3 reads CASRSGGRPNQPQHF. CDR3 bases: TGTGCCAGCAGGTCCGGGGGGAGACCCAATCAGCCCCAGCATTTT.

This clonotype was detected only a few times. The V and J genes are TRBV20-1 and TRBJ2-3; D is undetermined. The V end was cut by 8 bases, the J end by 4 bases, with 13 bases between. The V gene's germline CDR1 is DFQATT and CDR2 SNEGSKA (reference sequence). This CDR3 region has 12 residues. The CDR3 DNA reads TGCAGTACCTTCCGGTACGCAGATACGCAGTATTTT. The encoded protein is CSTFRYADTQYF.

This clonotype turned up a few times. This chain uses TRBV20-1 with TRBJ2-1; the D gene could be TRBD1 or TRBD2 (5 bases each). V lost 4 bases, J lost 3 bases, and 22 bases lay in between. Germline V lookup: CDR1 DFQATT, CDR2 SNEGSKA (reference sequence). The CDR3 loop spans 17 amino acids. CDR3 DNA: TGCAGTGCTAATCGGGGTGTCTTTGCTGGGGGCTACAATGAGCAGTTCTTC. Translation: CSANRGVFAGGYNEQFF.

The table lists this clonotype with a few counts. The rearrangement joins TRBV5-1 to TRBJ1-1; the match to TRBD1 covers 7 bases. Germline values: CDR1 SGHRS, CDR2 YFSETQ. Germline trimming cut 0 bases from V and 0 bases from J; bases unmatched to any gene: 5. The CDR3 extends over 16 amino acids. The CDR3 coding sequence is TGCGCCAGCAGCTTGGGACAGGGAGGACTGAACACTGAAGCTTTCTTT. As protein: CASSLGQGGLNTEAFF.